The rows below give T cell receptor beta chains drawn from one sample of a study of blood T cell repertoires in COVID-19. Clones were read by immunoSEQ multiplex PCR, and TCRdb kept only the in-frame ones, dropping some. The sample has about 120,000 clones, 81% seen once; the top ten hold roughly 15%. Input material: peripheral blood. The receptors originated from a man younger than 45 with COVID-19, enrolled during active disease. Both conserved end residues are part of each CDR3. Size tells how often a clone was seen (once, few, many) or the class of an expanded clone, and some rows leave it out.

clone_size	j_call	v_call	cdr3_aa
.	TRBJ2-4	TRBV9	CASSVGVAKNIQYF
.	TRBJ2-1	TRBV6-2/TRBV6-3	CASSYSLAGGIDEQFF
.	TRBJ2-7	TRBV12-5	CASGLWRGNYEQYF
.	TRBJ1-1	TRBV7-9	CASSLVGMNTEAFF
.	TRBJ2-3	TRBV29-1	CSVEAGPADTQYF
.	TRBJ2-6	TRBV18	CASSPGTGGSGANVLTF
.	TRBJ1-4	TRBV6-1	CASSDLGAATNEKLFF
.	TRBJ1-1	TRBV7-9	CASTIGFRTGIEAFF
once	TRBJ2-2	TRBV10-3	CAISVGQVTDTGELFF
few	TRBJ1-2	TRBV5-1	CASSLDEGANGYTF
.	TRBJ1-5	TRBV19	CASSWTAPDQPQHF
.	TRBJ2-1	TRBV4-2	CASSQAIDLREAYNEQFF
few	TRBJ2-5	TRBV5-4	CASSLQGAGEETQYF
few	TRBJ2-6	TRBV9	CASSPRTGSGANVLTF
.	TRBJ1-1	TRBV11-2	CASSPWGGRNTEAFF
.	TRBJ1-5	TRBV19	CASLNLGASNQPQHF
.	TRBJ2-1	TRBV18	CASSPELPEQFF
.	TRBJ2-3	TRBV11-3	CASSLGRAWEIGTDTQYF
.	TRBJ2-1	TRBV11-2	CASSLGNPIQGGIDNEQFF
.	TRBJ1-2	TRBV5-1	CASNQDSVNYGYTF
.	TRBJ2-5	TRBV25-1	CASSGGLAGAGGIETQYF
.	TRBJ2-2	TRBV19	CASSRPGGEGGELFF
.	TRBJ2-4	TRBV7-8	CASSPKGTAIAKNIQYF
.	TRBJ1-1	TRBV4-3	CASSQKHLNTEAFF
.	TRBJ1-1	TRBV19	CASSTTGDTEAFF
.	TRBJ1-1	TRBV7-9	CASSYDLNTEAFF